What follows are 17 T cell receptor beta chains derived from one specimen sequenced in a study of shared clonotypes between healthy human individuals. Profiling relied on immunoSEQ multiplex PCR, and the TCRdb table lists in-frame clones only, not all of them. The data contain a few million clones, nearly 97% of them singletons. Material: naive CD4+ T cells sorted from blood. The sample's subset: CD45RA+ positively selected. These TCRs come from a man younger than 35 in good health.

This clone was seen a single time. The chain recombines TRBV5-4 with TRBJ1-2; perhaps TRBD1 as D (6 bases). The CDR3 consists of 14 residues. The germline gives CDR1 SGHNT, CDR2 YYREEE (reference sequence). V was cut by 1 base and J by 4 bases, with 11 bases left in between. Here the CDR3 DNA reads TGTGCCAGCAGCTTGAATCTGGACAGCTATGGCTACACCTTC. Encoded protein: CASSLNLDSYGYTF.

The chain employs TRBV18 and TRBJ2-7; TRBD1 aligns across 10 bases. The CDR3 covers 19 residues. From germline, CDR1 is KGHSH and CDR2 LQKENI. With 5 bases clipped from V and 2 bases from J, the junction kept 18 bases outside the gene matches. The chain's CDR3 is CASSAFHSTGTGVPYEQYF. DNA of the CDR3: TGTGCCAGCTCAGCCTTTCACTCCACTGGGACAGGGGTACCCTACGAGCAGTACTTC.

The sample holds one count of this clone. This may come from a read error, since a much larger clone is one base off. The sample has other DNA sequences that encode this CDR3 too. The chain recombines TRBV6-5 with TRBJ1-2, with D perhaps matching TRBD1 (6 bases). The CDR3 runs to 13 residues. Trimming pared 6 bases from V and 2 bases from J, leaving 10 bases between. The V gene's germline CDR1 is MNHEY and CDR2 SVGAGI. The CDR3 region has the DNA TGTGCCAGCAGCCCGGACAGAAACTATGGCTACACCTTC. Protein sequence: CASSPDRNYGYTF.

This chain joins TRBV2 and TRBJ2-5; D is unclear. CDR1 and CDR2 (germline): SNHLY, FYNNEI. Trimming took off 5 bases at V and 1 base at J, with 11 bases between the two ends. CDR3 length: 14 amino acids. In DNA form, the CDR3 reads TGTGCCAGCAGTTGGGTACAGAGCCAAGAGACCCAGTACTTC. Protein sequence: CASSWVQSQETQYF. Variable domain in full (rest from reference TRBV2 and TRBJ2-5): EPEVTQTPSHQVTQMGQEVILRCVPISNHLYFYWYRQILGQKVEFLVSFYNNEISEKSEIFDDQFSVERPDGSNFTLKIRSTKLEDSAMYFCASSWVQSQETQYFGPGTRLLVL.

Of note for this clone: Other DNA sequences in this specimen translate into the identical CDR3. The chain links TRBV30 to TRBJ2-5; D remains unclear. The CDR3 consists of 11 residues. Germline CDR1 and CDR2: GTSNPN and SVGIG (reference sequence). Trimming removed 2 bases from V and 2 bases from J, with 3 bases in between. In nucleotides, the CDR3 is TGTGCCTGGAGTACGCAAGAGACCCAGTACTTC. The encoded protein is CAWSTQETQYF.

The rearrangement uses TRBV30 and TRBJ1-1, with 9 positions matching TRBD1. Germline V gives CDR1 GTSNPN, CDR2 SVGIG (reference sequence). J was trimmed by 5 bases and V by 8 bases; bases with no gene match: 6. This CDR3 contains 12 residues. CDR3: CATRQGVTEAFF. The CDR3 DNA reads TGTGCCACGCGACAGGGGGTGACTGAAGCTTTCTTT.

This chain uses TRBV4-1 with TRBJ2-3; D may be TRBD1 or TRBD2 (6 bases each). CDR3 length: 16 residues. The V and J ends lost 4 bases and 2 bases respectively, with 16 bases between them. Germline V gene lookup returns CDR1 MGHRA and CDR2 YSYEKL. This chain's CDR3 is CASSPGQRALTDTQYF. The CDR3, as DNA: TGCGCCAGCAGCCCCGGACAGCGGGCCCTCACAGATACGCAGTATTTT.

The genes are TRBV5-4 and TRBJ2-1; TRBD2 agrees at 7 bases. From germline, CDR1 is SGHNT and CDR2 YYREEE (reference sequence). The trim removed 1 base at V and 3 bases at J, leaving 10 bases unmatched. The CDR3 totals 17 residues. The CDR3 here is CASSLTAGGSIYNEQFF. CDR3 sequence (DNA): TGTGCCAGCAGCTTGACGGCCGGCGGGAGCATCTACAATGAGCAGTTCTTC.

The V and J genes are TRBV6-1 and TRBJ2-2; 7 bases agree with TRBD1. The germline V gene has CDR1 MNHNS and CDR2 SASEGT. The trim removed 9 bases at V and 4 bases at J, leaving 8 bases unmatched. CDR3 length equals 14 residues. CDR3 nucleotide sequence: TGTGCCAGTTACAGGGGCTTGAGCACCGGGGAGCTGTTTTTT. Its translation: CASYRGLSTGELFF.

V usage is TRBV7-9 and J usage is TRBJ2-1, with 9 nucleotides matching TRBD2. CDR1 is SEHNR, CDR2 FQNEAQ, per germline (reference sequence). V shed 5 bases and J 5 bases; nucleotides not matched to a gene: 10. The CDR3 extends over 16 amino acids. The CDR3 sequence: CASSRGTSRPNNEQFF. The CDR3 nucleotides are TGTGCCAGCAGCCGGGGGACTAGCCGACCGAACAATGAGCAGTTCTTC.

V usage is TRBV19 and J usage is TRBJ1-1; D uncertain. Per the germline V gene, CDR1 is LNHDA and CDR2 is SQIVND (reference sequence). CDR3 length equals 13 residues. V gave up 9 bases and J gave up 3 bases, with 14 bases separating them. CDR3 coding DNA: TGTGCCAGCATGAGAGTGGGGTACACTGAAGCTTTCTTT. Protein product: CASMRVGYTEAFF.

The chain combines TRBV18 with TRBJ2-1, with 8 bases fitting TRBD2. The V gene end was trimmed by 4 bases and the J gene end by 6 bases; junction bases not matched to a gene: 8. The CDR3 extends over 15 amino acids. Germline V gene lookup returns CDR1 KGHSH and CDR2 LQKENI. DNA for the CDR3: TGTGCCAGCTCACTTTTGGTAGCGGGGCCCAATGAGCAGTTCTTC. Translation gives CASSLLVAGPNEQFF.

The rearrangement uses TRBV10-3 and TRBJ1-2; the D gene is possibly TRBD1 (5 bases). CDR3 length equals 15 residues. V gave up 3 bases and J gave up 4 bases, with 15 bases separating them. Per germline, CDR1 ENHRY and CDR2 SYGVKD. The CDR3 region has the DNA TGTGCCATCAGTGACTGGAGACAGAGTGCCTATGGCTACACCTTC. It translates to CAISDWRQSAYGYTF.

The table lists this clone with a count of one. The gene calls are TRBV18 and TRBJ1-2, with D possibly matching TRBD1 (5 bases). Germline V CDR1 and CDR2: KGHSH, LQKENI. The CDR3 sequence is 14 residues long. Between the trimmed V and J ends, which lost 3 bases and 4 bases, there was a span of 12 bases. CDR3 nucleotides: TGTGCCAGCTCACCTGGAGGGGAAAGCTATGGCTACACCTTC. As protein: CASSPGGESYGYTF.

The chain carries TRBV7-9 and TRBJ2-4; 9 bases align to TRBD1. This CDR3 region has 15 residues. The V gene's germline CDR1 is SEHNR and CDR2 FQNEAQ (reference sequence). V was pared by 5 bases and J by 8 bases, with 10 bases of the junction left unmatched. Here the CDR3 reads CASSPHRGRGDIQYF. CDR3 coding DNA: TGTGCCAGCAGCCCTCACAGGGGGCGCGGAGACATTCAGTACTTC.

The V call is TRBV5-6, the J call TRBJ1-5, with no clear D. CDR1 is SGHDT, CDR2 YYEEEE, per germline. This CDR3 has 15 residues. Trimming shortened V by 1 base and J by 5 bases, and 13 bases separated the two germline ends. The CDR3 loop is CASSLSVGFHQPQHF. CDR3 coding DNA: TGTGCCAGCAGCTTGAGCGTTGGTTTCCATCAGCCCCAGCATTTT. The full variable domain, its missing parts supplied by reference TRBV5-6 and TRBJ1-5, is DAGVTQSPTHLIKTRGQQVTLRCSPKSGHDTVSWYQQALGQGPQFIFQYYEEEERQRGNFPDRFSGHQFPNYSSELNVNALLLGDSALYLCASSLSVGFHQPQHFGDGTRLSIL.

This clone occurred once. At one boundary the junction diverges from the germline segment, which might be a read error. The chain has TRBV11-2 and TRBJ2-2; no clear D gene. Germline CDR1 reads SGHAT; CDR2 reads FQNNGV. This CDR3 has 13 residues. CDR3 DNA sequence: TGTGCCAGCAGCTTAGGGAACCCCGGGGAGCTGTTTTTT. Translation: CASSLGNPGELFF.